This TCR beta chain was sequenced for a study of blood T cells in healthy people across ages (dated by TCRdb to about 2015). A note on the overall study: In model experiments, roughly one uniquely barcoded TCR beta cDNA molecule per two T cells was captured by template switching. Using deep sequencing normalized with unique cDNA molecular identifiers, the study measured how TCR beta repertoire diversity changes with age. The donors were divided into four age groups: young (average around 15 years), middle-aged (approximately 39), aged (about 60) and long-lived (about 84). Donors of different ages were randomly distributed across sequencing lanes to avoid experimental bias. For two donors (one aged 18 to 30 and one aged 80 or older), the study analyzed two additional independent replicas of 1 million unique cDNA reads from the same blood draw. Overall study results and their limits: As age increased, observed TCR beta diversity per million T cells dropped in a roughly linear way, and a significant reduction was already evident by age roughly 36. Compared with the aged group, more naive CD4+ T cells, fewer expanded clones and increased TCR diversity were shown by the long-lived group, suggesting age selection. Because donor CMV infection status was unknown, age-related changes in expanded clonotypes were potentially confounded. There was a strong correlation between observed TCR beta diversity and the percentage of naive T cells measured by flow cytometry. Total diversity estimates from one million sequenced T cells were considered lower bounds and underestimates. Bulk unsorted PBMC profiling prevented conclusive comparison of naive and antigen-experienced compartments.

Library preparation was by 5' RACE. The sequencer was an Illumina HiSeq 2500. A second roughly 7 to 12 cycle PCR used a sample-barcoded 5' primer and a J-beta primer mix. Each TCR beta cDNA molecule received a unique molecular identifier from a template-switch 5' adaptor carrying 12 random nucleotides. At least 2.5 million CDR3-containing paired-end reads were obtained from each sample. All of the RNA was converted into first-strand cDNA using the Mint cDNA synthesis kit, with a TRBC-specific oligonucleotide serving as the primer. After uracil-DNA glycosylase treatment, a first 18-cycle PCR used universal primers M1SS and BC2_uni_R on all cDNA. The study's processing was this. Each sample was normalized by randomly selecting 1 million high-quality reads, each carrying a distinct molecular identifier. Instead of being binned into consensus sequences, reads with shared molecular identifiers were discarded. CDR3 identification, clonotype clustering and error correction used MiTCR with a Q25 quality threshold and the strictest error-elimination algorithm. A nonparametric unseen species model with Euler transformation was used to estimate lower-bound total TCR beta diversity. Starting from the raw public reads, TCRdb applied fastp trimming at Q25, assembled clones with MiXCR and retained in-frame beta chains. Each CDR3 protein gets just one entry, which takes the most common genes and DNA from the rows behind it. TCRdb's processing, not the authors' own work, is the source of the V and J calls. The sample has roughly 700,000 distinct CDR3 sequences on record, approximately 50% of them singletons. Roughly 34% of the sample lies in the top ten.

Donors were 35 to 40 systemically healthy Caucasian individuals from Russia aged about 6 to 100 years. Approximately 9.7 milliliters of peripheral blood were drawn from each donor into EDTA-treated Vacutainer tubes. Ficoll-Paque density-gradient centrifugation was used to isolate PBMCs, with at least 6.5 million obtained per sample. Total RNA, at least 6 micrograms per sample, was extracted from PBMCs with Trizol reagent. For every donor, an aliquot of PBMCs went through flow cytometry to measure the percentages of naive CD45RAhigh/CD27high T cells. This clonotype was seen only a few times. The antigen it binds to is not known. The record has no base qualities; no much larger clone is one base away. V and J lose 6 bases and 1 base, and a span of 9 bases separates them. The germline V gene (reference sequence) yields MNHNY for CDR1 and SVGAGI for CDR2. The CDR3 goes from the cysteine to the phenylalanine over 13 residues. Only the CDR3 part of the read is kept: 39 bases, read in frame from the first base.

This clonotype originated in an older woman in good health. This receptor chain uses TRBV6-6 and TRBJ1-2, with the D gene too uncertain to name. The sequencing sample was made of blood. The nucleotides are TGTGCCAGCAGCAGAGACTATAACTATGGCTACACCTTC. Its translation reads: CASSRDYNYGYTF.